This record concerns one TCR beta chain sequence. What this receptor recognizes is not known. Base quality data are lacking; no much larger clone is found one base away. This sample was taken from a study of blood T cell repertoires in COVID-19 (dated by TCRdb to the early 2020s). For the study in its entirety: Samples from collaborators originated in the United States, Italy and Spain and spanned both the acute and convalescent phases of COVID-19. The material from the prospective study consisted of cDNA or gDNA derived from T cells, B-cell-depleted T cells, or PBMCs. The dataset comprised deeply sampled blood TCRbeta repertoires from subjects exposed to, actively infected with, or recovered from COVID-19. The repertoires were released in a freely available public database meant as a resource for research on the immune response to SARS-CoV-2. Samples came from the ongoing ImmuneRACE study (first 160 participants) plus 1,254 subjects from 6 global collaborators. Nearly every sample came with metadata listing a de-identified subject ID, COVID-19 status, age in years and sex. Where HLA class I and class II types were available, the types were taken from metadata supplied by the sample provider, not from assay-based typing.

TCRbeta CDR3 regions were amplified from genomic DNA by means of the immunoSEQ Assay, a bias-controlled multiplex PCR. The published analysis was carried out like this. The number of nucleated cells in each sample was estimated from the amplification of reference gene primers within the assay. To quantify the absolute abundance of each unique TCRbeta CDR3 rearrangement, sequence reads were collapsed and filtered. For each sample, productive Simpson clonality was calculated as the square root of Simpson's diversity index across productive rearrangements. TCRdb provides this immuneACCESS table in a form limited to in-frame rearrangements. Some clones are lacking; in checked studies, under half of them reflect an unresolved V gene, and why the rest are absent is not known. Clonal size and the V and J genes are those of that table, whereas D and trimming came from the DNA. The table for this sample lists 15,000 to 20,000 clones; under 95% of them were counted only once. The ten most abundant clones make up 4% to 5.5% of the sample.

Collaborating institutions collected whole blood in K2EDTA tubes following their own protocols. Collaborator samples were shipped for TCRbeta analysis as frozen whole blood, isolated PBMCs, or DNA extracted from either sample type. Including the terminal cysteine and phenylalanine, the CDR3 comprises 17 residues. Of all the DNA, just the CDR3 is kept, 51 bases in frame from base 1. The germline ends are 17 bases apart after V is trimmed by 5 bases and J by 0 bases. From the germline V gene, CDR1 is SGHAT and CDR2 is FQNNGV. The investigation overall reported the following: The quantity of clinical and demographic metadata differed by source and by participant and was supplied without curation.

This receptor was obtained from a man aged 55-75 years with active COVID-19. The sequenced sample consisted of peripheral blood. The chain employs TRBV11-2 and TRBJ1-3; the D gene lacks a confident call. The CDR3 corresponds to CASSHVGRRLSGNTIYF. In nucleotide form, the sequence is TGTGCCAGCAGCCACGTTGGTCGGCGGCTCTCTGGAAACACCATATATTTT.